One sample yielded the 19 T cell receptor beta chains listed below, sequenced in a study of vaccination effects on CD4 cells after COVID-19. No antigen has been identified for these receptors. TCRdb's table, derived via immunoSEQ multiplex PCR, lists solely in-frame clones and lacks some. This table has 55,000 or so clones, 76% appearing once. ViraFEST used viral peptide pools to expand antigen-specific CD4+ T cells before sequencing. Researchers isolated CD4+ T cells once roughly ten days of culture had elapsed. The infection with SARS-CoV-2 (confirmed by PCR) occurred in this person between March and December 2020. The sequencing used CD4+ T cells from PBMCs cultured with HIV peptides, collected before COVID-19 vaccination. Subset of the sample: HIV-1 Nef peptide pool negative control/reference culture. The receptors were sampled from a human donor who had a prior SARS-CoV-2 infection.

This clone was seen only a few times. The V gene is TRBV7-2, the J gene TRBJ1-2, with 7 bases lining up with TRBD1. Germline CDR1 reads SGHTA; CDR2 reads FQGNSA. V shed 8 bases and J 4 bases; nucleotides not matched to a gene: 13. The CDR3 sequence is 15 residues long. The CDR3 bases are TGTGCCAGCTCCTCCCCGGGACAGTTATCCTATGGCTACACCTTC. Translated: CASSSPGQLSYGYTF.

The CDR3 coding sequence is TGCGCCAGCAGCTTGGGACAACTGGAGACCCAGTACTTC. This encodes CASSLGQLETQYF. The rearrangement joins TRBV5-1 to TRBJ2-5; no firm D call. The CDR3 has 13 amino acids. V was trimmed by 0 bases and J by 5 bases, leaving 8 bases between them. Germline CDR1 reads SGHRS; CDR2 reads YFSETQ.

The CDR3: CASSPGTESYEQYF. The CDR3 DNA reads TGTGCCAGCTCACCTGGGACAGAGTCCTACGAGCAGTACTTC. V and J are TRBV18 and TRBJ2-7, with 7 bases lining up with TRBD1. The V and J ends lost 3 bases and 1 base, in that order; junction bases with no gene match: 3. Germline lookup yields CDR1 KGHSH and CDR2 LQKENI. CDR3 length equals 14 residues.

The chain joins TRBV18 to TRBJ1-3, with D possibly being TRBD1 (6 bases). From germline, CDR1 is KGHSH and CDR2 LQKENI. Between the trimmed V and J ends, which lost 5 bases and 3 bases, there was a span of 14 bases. This CDR3 has 15 residues. CDR3 region: CASSSNRAGGNTIYF. CDR3 sequence (DNA): TGTGCCAGCTCATCGAACAGGGCGGGTGGAAACACCATATATTTT.

The chain has TRBV19 and TRBJ2-3, with D perhaps given as TRBD1 or TRBD2 (5 bases each). The CDR3 is made up of 16 amino acids. The germline V and J ends were trimmed by 0 bases and 2 bases, with 12 bases remaining between them. CDR1 and CDR2 (germline): LNHDA, SQIVND (reference sequence). CDR3 bases: TGTGCCAGTAGTATAGACCGGGACGGTATCACAGATACGCAGTATTTT. It encodes CASSIDRDGITDTQYF.

This clone turned up a few times. The gene calls are TRBV18 and TRBJ1-4; 7 bases agree with TRBD1. The germline CDR1 and CDR2 sequences are KGHSH and LQKENI. The CDR3 runs 14 residues. V lost 4 bases to trimming and J lost 12 bases; unmatched junction nucleotides: 11. The CDR3 nucleotides read TGTGCCAGCTCACGGGGACAGCCTTTCAAGGAACTGTTTTTT. Protein sequence: CASSRGQPFKELFF.

The count of this clone is one. The rearrangement joins TRBV14 to TRBJ2-1; 8 bases match TRBD2. This CDR3 is 16 amino acids long. Germline V gives CDR1 SGHDN, CDR2 FVKESK. The V gene end was trimmed by 0 bases and the J gene end by 7 bases; junction bases not matched to a gene: 8. Here the CDR3 reads CASSQDFGRVRNEQFF. The CDR3, as DNA: TGTGCCAGCAGCCAAGATTTCGGGAGGGTTAGGAATGAGCAGTTCTTC.

This rearrangement joins TRBV5-1 to TRBJ2-1, with a possible D match to TRBD2 (5 bases). CDR1 is SGHRS, CDR2 YFSETQ, per germline. The CDR3 is made up of 17 amino acids. Deletions cut 2 bases from V and 2 bases from J, with 17 bases between. CDR3 region: CASSLNPAALAYNEQFF. Written as DNA, the CDR3 is TGCGCCAGCAGCTTAAACCCAGCGGCACTGGCCTACAATGAGCAGTTCTTC. The whole variable domain, remainder taken from reference TRBV5-1 and TRBJ2-1, is KAGVTQTPRYLIKTRGQQVTLSCSPISGHRSVSWYQQTPGQGLQFLFEYFSETQRNKGNFPGRFSGRQFSNSRSEMNVSTLELGDSALYLCASSLNPAALAYNEQFFGPGTRLTVL.

This chain links TRBV5-6 with TRBJ1-2, with D tentatively TRBD1 (5 bases). V was shortened by 4 bases and J by 4 bases, with 8 bases between the two germline ends. The CDR3 is 12 residues long. The germline V gene encodes CDR1 SGHDT and CDR2 YYEEEE. CDR3 sequence (DNA): TGTGCCAGCAGCCAGGGACCCTATGGCTACACCTTC. Its translation is CASSQGPYGYTF.

V gene TRBV4-2 combines with J gene TRBJ2-2; 11 nucleotides agree with TRBD2. This CDR3 has 16 residues. From germline, CDR1 is LGHNA and CDR2 YNFKEQ. V was clipped by 2 bases and J by 5 bases; unmatched bases: 4. In DNA form, the CDR3 reads TGTGCCAGCAGCCAACCACTAGCGGGGGTGACCGGGGAGCTGTTTTTT. As protein: CASSQPLAGVTGELFF.

The chain recombines TRBV19 with TRBJ1-1; no definite D call. The germline V gene has CDR1 LNHDA and CDR2 SQIVND (reference sequence). V lost 5 bases to trimming and J lost 2 bases, with 15 bases between them. This CDR3 has 15 residues. The CDR3 DNA follows: TGTGCCAGTAGTCTACGCCCGGCCGGAAACACTGAAGCTTTCTTT. Amino acids: CASSLRPAGNTEAFF. Supplemented by reference TRBV19 and TRBJ1-1, the full variable domain reads DGGITQSPKYLFRKEGQNVTLSCEQNLNHDAMYWYRQDPGQGLRLIYYSQIVNDFQKGDIAEGYSVSREKKESFPLTVTSAQKNPTAFYLCASSLRPAGNTEAFFGQGTRLTVV.

This CDR3 is CASGPGWDTQYF. The CDR3 nucleotides read TGTGCTAGTGGTCCAGGATGGGATACGCAGTATTTT. This chain links TRBV12-5 with TRBJ2-3; the D is unclear. The CDR3 totals 12 residues. Germline V CDR1 and CDR2: LGHNT, FRNRAP. The V end lost 5 bases, the J end lost 6 bases, and 9 bases lay between the germline ends.

DNA of the CDR3: TGTGCCAGCAGCTTACTCGGCAGCTCATACGAGCAGTACTTC. It codes for CASSLLGSSYEQYF. The chain has TRBV7-3 and TRBJ2-7; no clear D gene. CDR3 length: 14 amino acids. The germline V and J ends were trimmed by 2 bases and 4 bases, with 12 bases remaining between them. CDR1 is SGHTA and CDR2 is FQGTGA in the germline V gene.

The CDR3 DNA follows: TGTGCCAGCAGCCCTGTCCTCAGGGAAGAGACCCAGTACTTC. The encoded protein is CASSPVLREETQYF. This chain uses TRBV21-1 with TRBJ2-5; TRBD1, as called in the table, went unchecked against the DNA. TRBV21-1 is classified as a pseudogene. The CDR3 loop spans 14 amino acids.

The CDR3, as DNA: TGTGCCAGTGGACCGACAGGGACCTACGAGCAGTACTTC. Protein product: CASGPTGTYEQYF. The chain recombines TRBV3-1 (or the pseudogene TRBV3-2) with TRBJ2-7; 7 nucleotides agree with TRBD1. This CDR3 is 13 amino acids long. The germline gives CDR1 LGHDT, CDR2 YNNKEL (reference sequence). V lost 9 bases to trimming and J lost 2 bases; unmatched junction nucleotides: 7.

The V call is TRBV28, the J call TRBJ2-3; 11 bases agree with TRBD2. The CDR3 consists of 17 residues. Trimming cost V 0 bases and J 3 bases; bases outside gene matches: 5. From germline, CDR1 is MDHEN and CDR2 SYDVKM. The chain's CDR3 is CASSLWELAGETDTQYF. DNA of the CDR3: TGTGCCAGCAGTTTATGGGAACTAGCGGGAGAAACAGATACGCAGTATTTT.

This rearrangement joins TRBV3-1 (or the pseudogene TRBV3-2) to TRBJ2-7; TRBD1 aligns across 9 bases. CDR1 is LGHDT and CDR2 is YNNKEL in the germline V gene (reference sequence). After removal of 1 base from V and 4 bases from J, the junction contained 8 bases not matched to a gene. CDR3 length: 16 amino acids. The CDR3 is CASSQGIGTGLYEQYF. For the CDR3, the DNA is TGTGCCAGCAGCCAAGGAATCGGGACAGGGCTGTACGAGCAGTACTTC.

This clone was counted between two and nine times. This chain uses TRBV19 with TRBJ1-2; TRBD1 matches 10 bases. The junction had 5 bases not matched to a gene; V was cut back by 4 bases and J by 6 bases. Germline V gives CDR1 LNHDA, CDR2 SQIVND (reference sequence). The CDR3 consists of 14 residues. CDR3 residues: CASSTGTGADGYTF. CDR3 DNA sequence: TGTGCCAGTAGTACCGGGACAGGGGCCGATGGCTACACCTTC.

The chain recombines TRBV5-4 with TRBJ1-6; TRBD1 agrees at 8 bases. CDR3 size: 15 residues. J lost 9 bases, V lost 4 bases, and 9 bases had no gene match. In germline, CDR1 is SGHNT, CDR2 YYREEE (reference sequence). In DNA, the CDR3 is TGTGCCAGCAGCCCGGGAGGACAGGGCGCTTCACCCCTCCACTTT. Translating gives CASSPGGQGASPLHF. Variable domain in full (rest from reference TRBV5-4 and TRBJ1-6): ETGVTQSPTHLIKTRGQQVTLRCSSQSGHNTVSWYQQALGQGPQFIFQYYREEENGRGNFPPRFSGLQFPNYSSELNVNALELDDSALYLCASSPGGQGASPLHFGNGTRLTVT.